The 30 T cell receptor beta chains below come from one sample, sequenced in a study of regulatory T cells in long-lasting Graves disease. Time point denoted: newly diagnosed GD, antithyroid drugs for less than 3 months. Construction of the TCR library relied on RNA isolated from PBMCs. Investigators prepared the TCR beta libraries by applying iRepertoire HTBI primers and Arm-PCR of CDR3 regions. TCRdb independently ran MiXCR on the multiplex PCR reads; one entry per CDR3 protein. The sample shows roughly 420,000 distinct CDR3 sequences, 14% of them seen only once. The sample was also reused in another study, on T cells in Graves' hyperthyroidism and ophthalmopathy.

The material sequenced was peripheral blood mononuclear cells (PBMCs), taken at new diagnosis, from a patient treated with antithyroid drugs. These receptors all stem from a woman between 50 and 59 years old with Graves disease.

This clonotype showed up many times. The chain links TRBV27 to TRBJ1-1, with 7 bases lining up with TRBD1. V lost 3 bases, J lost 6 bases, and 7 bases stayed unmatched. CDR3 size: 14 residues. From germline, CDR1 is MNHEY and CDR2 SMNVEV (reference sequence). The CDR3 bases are TGTGCCAGCAGTTTGACAGGGATTCTGGCTGAAGCTTTCTTT. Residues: CASSLTGILAEAFF.

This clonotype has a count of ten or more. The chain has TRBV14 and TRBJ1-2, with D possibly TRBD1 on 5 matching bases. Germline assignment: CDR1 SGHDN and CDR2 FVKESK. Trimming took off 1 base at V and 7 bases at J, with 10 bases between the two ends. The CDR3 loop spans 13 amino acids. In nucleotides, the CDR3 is TGTGCCAGCAGCCAAGCCCGGGGGTTTGGCTACACCTTC. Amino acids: CASSQARGFGYTF.

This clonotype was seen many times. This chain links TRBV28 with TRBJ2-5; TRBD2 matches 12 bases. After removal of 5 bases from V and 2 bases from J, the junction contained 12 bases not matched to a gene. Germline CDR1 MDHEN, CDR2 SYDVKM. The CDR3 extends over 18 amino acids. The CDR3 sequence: CASSPRTSGIRRQETQYF. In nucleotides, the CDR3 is TGTGCCAGCAGTCCAAGGACTAGCGGGATACGGAGACAAGAGACCCAGTACTTC.

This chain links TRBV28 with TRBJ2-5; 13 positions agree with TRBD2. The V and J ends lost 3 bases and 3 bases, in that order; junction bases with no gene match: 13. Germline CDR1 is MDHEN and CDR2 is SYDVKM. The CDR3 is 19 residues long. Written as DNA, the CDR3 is TGTGCCAGCAGTTTTTCCTTACCGGGACTAGCGGGATCAAAAGAGACCCAGTACTTC. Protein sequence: CASSFSLPGLAGSKETQYF.

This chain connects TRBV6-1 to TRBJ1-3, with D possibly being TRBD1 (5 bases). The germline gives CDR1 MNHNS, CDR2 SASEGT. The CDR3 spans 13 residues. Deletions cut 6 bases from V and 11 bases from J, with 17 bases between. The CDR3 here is CASRGPPSLSIYF. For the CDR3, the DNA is TGTGCCAGCAGGGGACCGCCCTCTCTGTCCATATATTTT.

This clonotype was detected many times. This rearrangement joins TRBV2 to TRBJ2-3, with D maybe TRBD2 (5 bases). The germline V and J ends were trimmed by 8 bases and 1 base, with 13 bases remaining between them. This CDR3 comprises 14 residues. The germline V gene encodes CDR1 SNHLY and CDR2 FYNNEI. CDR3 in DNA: TGTGCCAGCGACGAGGGAGTGGGCACAGATACGCAGTATTTT. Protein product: CASDEGVGTDTQYF.

CDR3 in DNA: TGTGCCAGTATCCCACAGGGGACCGTTAATCAGCCCCAGCATTTT. It codes for CASIPQGTVNQPQHF. The genes are TRBV19 and TRBJ1-5; 7 bases agree with TRBD1. Germline V gene sequence: CDR1 LNHDA, CDR2 SQIVND (reference sequence). Trimming removed 7 bases from V and 4 bases from J; junction bases left unmatched: 10. CDR3 size: 15 residues. The whole variable domain, filled in from reference TRBV19 and TRBJ1-5, reads DGGITQSPKYLFRKEGQNVTLSCEQNLNHDAMYWYRQDPGQGLRLIYYSQIVNDFQKGDIAEGYSVSREKKESFPLTVTSAQKNPTAFYLCASIPQGTVNQPQHFGDGTRLSIL.

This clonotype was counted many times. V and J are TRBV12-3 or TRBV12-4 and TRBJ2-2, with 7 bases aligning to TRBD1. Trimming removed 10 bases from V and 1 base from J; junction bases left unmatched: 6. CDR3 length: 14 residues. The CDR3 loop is CATCDRENTGELFF. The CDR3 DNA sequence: TGTGCCACCTGCGACAGGGAGAACACCGGGGAGCTGTTTTTT.

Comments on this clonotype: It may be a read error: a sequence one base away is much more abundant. The CDR3 DNA follows: TGTGCCAACAGTTTATGGGGACCCGGGAACACCGGGGAGCTGTTTTTT. Residues: CANSLWGPGNTGELFF. V gene TRBV28 combines with J gene TRBJ2-2; D assignment may be TRBD1 or TRBD2 (5 bases each). Germline V gene sequence: CDR1 MDHEN, CDR2 SYDVKM. The CDR3 spans 16 residues.

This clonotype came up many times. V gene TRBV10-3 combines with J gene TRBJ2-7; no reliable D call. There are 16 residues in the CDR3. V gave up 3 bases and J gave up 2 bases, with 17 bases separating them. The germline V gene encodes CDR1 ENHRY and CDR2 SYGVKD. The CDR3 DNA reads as TGTGCCATCAGTGACCCCTTGGGGAAGGGCCCCTACGAGCAGTACTTC. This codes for CAISDPLGKGPYEQYF.

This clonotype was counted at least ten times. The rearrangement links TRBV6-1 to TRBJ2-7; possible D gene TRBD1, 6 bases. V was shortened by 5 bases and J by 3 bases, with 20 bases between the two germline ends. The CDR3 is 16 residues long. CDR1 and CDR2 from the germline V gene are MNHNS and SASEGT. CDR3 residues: CASSRRGGMQYYEQYF. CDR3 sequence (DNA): TGTGCCAGCAGTCGCAGGGGTGGAATGCAGTACTACGAGCAGTACTTC.

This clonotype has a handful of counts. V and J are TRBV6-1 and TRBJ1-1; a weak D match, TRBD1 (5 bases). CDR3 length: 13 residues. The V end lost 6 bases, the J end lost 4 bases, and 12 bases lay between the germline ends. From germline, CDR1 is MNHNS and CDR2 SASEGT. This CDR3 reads CASSRDPPTEAFF. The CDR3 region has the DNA TGTGCCAGCAGCCGGGACCCACCCACTGAAGCTTTCTTT.

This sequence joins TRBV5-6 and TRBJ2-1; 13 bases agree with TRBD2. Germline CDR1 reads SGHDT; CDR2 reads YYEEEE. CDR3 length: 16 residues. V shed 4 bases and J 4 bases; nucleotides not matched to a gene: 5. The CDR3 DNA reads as TGTGCCAGCAGCCCAGGGACTAGCGGGATGTACAATGAGCAGTTCTTC. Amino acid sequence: CASSPGTSGMYNEQFF.

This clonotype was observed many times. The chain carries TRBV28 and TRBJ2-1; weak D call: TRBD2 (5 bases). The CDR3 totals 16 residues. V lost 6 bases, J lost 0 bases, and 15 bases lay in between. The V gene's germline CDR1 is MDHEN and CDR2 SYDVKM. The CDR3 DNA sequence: TGTGCCAGCAGCCTAAGCGGCCGTAGCTCCTACAATGAGCAGTTCTTC. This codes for CASSLSGRSSYNEQFF.

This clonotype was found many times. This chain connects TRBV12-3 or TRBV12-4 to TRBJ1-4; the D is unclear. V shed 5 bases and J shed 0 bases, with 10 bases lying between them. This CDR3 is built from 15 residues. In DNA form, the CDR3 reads TGTGCCAGCAGTGCTTCCGGAGCAACTAATGAAAAACTGTTTTTT. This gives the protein CASSASGATNEKLFF.

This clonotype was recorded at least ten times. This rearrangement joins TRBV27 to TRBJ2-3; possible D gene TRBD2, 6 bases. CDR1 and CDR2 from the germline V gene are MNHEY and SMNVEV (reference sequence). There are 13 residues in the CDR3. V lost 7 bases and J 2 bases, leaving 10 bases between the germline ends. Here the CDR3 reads CASMAGFTDTQYF. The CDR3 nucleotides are TGTGCCAGCATGGCGGGGTTCACAGATACGCAGTATTTT.

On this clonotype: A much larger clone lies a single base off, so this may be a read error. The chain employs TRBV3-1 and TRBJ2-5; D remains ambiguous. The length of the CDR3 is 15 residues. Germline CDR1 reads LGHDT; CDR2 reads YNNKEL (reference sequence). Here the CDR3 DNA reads TGTGCCAGCAGCCAAGAGGAAGGGCCCCAAGAGACCCAGCACTTC. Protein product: CASSQEEGPQETQHF.

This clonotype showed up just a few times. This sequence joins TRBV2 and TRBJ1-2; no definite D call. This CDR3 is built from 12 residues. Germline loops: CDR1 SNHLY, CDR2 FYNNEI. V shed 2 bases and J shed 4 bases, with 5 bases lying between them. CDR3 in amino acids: CASSETVYGYTF. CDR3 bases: TGTGCCAGCAGTGAAACAGTCTATGGCTACACCTTC.

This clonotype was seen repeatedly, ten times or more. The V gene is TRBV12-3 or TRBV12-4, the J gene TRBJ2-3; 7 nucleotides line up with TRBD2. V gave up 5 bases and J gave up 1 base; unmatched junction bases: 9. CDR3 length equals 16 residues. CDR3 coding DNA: TGTGCCAGCAGTCAGGGTTGGGGAGGGGGCACAGATACGCAGTATTTT. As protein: CASSQGWGGGTDTQYF.

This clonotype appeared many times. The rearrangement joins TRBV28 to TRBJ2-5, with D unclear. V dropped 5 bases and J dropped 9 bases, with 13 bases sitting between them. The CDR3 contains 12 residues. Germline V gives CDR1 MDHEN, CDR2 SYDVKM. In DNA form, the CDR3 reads TGTGCCAGCAGTCTCGGGCCCCGGGCCCAGTACTTC. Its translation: CASSLGPRAQYF. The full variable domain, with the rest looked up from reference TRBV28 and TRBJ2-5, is DVKVTQSSRYLVKRTGEKVFLECVQDMDHENMFWYRQDPGLGLRLIYFSYDVKMKEKGDIPEGYSVSREKKERFSLILESASTNQTSMYLCASSLGPRAQYFGPGTRLLVL.

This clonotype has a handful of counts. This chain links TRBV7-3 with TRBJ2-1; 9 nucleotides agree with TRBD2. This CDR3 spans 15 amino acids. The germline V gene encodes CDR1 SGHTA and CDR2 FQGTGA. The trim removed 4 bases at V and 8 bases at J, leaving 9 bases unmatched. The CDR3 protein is CASSSIGREGHEQFF. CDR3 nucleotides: TGTGCCAGCAGCTCCATTGGGCGGGAGGGGCATGAGCAGTTCTTC.

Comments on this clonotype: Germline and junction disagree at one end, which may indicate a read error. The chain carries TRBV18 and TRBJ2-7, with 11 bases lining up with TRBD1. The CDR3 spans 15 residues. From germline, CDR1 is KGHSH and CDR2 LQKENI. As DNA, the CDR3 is TGTGCCAGCTCATCACCGGACAGGGGGCTTCACGAGCAGTACTTC. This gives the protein CASSSPDRGLHEQYF.

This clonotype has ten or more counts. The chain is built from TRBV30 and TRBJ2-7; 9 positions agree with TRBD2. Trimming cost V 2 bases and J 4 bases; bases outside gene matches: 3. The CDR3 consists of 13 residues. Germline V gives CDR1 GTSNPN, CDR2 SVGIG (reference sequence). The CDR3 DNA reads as TGTGCCTGGAGTTCTAGCGGGATGTACGAGCAGTACTTC. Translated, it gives CAWSSSGMYEQYF.

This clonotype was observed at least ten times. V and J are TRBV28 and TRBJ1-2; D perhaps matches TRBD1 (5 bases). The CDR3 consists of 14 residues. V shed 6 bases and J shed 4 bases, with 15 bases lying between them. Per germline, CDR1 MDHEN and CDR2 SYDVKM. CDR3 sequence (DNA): TGTGCCAGCAGGCTAGAGACAGAATCCTATGGCTACACCTTC. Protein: CASRLETESYGYTF.

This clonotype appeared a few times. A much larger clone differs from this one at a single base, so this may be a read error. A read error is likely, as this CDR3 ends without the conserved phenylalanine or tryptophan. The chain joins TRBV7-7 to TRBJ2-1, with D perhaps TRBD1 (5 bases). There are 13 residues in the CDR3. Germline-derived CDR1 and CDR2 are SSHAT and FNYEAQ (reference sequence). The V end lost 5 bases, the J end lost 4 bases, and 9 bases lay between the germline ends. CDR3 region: CASSKTGYNEQFL. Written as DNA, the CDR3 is TGTGCCAGCAGCAAAACAGGATACAATGAGCAGTTCCTC.

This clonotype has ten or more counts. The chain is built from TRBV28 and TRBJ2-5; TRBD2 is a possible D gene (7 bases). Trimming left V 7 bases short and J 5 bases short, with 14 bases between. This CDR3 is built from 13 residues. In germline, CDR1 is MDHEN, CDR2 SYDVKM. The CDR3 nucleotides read TGTGCCAGCACCTCGGGGGGCCGGGAGACCCAGTACTTC. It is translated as CASTSGGRETQYF.

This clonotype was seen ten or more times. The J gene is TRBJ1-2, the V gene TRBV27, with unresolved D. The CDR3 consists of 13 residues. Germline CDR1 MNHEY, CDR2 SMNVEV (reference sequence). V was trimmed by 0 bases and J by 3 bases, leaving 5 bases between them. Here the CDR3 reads CASSLSFDYGYTF. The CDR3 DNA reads TGTGCCAGCAGTTTATCATTTGACTATGGCTACACCTTC.

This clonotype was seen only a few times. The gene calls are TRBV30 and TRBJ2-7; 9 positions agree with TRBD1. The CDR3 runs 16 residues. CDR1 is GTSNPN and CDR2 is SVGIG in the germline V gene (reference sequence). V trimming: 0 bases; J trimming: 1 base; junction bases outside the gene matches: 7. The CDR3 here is CAWSVIGTGTSYEQYF. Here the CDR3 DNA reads TGTGCCTGGAGTGTAATAGGGACAGGGACTTCCTACGAGCAGTACTTC.

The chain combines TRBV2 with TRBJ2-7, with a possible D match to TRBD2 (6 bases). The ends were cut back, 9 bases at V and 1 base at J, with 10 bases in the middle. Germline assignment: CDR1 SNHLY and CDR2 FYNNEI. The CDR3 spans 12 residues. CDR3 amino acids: CASYAGSYEQYF. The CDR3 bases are TGTGCCAGTTATGCGGGATCCTACGAGCAGTACTTC.

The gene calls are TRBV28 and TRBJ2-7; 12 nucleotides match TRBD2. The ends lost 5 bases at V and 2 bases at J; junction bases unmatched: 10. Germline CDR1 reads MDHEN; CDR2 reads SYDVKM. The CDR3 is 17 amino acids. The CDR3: CASSPTSGGRLTYEQYF. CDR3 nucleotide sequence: TGTGCCAGCAGTCCGACTAGCGGGGGTCGCTTGACCTACGAGCAGTACTTC.